A single sample gave rise to the 10 T cell receptor beta chains below, sequenced in a study of cytomegalovirus exposure and HLA in healthy donors. In the PCR, 60 Vbeta and 13 Jbeta primers were used. The data were produced by immunoSEQ multiplex PCR, yet TCRdb's version contains in-frame clones alone and is incomplete. The sample yields a few hundred thousand clones, more than 80% seen once. The specimen sequenced was PBMCs. All receptors derive from a man aged 30 to 45 in good health and CMV-seronegative.

The chain couples TRBV13 to TRBJ2-5, with 8 positions matching TRBD1. The V gene end was trimmed by 3 bases and the J gene end by 4 bases; junction bases not matched to a gene: 4. The CDR3 runs 14 residues. CDR1 is PRHDT and CDR2 is FYEKMQ in the germline V gene (reference sequence). The CDR3 loop reads CASSLDRDPETQYF. The CDR3 DNA reads TGTGCCAGCAGCTTGGACAGGGACCCAGAGACCCAGTACTTC. Variable domain in full (rest from reference TRBV13 and TRBJ2-5): AAGVIQSPRHLIKEKRETATLKCYPIPRHDTVYWYQQGPGQDPQFLISFYEKMQSDKGSIPDRFSAQQFSDYHSELNMSSLELGDSALYFCASSLDRDPETQYFGPGTRLLVL.

This clone was observed once. V usage is TRBV15 and J usage is TRBJ2-7; TRBD2 matches 8 bases. The CDR3 covers 15 residues. Germline CDR1 and CDR2: LNHNV and YYDKDF (reference sequence). V shed 3 bases, J shed 1 base, and the junction held 5 bases outside the gene matches. The CDR3 region is CATSSVRGGSYEQYF. CDR3 bases: TGTGCCACCAGCAGTGTACGGGGGGGGTCCTACGAGCAGTACTTC.

This chain joins TRBV21-1 and TRBJ1-1. TRBV21-1 is termed a pseudogene. This CDR3 contains 11 residues. CDR3 coding DNA: TGTGCCAGCAGCAAAGGGAGAGAAGCTTTCTTT. Translation: CASSKGREAFF.

The gene calls are TRBV7-3 and TRBJ1-1, with D perhaps matching TRBD1 (5 bases). This CDR3 spans 19 amino acids. Trimming took off 2 bases at V and 0 bases at J, with 22 bases between the two ends. Germline lookup yields CDR1 SGHTA and CDR2 FQGTGA. The CDR3 DNA is TGTGCCAGCAGCTTATTTTCAGTTCGACCAGGGCGCATGAACACTGAAGCTTTCTTT. It is translated as CASSLFSVRPGRMNTEAFF.

This sequence joins TRBV9 and TRBJ1-3; 9 bases are a match to TRBD1. Germline lookup yields CDR1 SGDLS and CDR2 YYNGEE. The CDR3 contains 17 residues. V was clipped by 1 base and J by 1 base; unmatched bases: 6. CDR3 coding DNA: TGTGCCAGCAGCGTATTCCCGGACAGGGGTTCTGGAAACACCATATATTTT. It is translated as CASSVFPDRGSGNTIYF.

The chain recombines TRBV28 with TRBJ2-5; D unresolved. Germline V gene sequence: CDR1 MDHEN, CDR2 SYDVKM. Trimming took off 5 bases at V and 10 bases at J, with 14 bases between the two ends. The CDR3 has 12 amino acids. DNA of the CDR3: TGTGCCAGCAGTACCTCCAATAGAGGCCAGTACTTC. Encoded protein: CASSTSNRGQYF.

V is TRBV6-1 and J is TRBJ1-1, with 10 positions matching TRBD1. V was clipped by 6 bases and J by 1 base; unmatched bases: 2. The CDR3 totals 14 residues. Germline loops: CDR1 MNHNS, CDR2 SASEGT. The CDR3 region is CASRGDRGNTEAFF. Written as DNA, the CDR3 is TGTGCCAGCAGGGGGGACAGGGGGAACACTGAAGCTTTCTTT.

The CDR3 nucleotides read TGTGCCAGCAGCATCGACAGGGTGGTCACCGGGGAGCTGTTTTTT. Translation: CASSIDRVVTGELFF. The chain combines TRBV7-9 with TRBJ2-2; 7 positions match TRBD1. The V gene's germline CDR1 is SEHNR and CDR2 FQNEAQ (reference sequence). V dropped 5 bases and J dropped 4; count of bases not matched to a gene: 7. The CDR3 loop spans 15 amino acids.

J is TRBJ1-6 and V is TRBV7-3; possible D gene TRBD1, 5 bases. The V gene's germline CDR1 is SGHTA and CDR2 FQGTGA. The CDR3 has 13 amino acids. V gave up 2 bases and J gave up 9 bases, with 8 bases separating them. CDR3 residues: CASSLGGGSPLHF. The DNA for the CDR3 is TGTGCCAGCAGCTTAGGGGGGGGTTCACCCCTCCACTTT.

The chain links TRBV28 to TRBJ1-1; D might be TRBD1 (6 bases). Germline lookup yields CDR1 MDHEN and CDR2 SYDVKM. The CDR3 loop spans 14 amino acids. The V end lost 5 bases, the J end lost 1 base, and 11 bases lay between the germline ends. In DNA, the CDR3 is TGTGCCAGCAGTGGATCGACAGGGAACACTGAAGCTTTCTTT. Translation gives CASSGSTGNTEAFF.